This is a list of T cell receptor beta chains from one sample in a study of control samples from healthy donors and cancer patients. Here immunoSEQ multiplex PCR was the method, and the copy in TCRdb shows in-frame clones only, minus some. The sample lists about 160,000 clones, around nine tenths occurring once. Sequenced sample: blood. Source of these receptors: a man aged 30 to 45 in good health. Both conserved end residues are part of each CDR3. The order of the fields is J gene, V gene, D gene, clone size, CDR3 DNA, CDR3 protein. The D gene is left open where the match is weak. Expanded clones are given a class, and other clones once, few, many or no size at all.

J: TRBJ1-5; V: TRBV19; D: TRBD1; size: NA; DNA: TGTGCCAGTAGTAGACAGGGAGGGGATCAGCCCCAGCATTTT; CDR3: CASSRQGGDQPQHF
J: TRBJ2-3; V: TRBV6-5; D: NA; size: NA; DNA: TGTGCCAGCGAAACAGGGACCTACACAGATACGCAGTATTTT; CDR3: CASETGTYTDTQYF
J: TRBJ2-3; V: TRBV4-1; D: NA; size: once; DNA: TGCGCCAGCAGCCTCCCTGGAAGCACAGATACGCAGTATTTT; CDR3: CASSLPGSTDTQYF
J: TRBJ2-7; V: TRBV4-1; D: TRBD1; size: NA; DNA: TGCGCCAGCAGCCAAGGGTCAGGGGGTAGCTCCTACGAGCAGTACTTC; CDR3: CASSQGSGGSSYEQYF
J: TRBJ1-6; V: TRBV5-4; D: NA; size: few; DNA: TGTGCCAGCAGCTTGGATCTGGGGCGGTATTCACCCCTCCACTTT; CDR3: CASSLDLGRYSPLHF
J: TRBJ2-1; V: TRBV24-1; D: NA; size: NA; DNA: TGTGCCACCAGTGATTTGCAGGTCAGTTCCTACAATGAGCAGTTCTTC; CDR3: CATSDLQVSSYNEQFF
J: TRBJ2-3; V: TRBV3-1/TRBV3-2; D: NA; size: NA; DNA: TGTGCCAGCAGCCAAGGAGCGGCGAGCACAGATACGCAGTATTTT; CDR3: CASSQGAASTDTQYF
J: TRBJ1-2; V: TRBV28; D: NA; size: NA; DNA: TGTGCCAGCAGTTTGCGGGTAGGCTACACCTTC; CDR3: CASSLRVGYTF
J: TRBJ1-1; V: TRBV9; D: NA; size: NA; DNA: TGTGCCAGCACGGAAGGGGGAGCTATGAACACTGAAGCTTTCTTT; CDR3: CASTEGGAMNTEAFF
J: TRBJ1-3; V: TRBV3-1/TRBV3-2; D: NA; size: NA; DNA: TGTGCCAGCAGCCAAGATGAGGAGAGCCGCTCTGGAAACACCATATATTTT; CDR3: CASSQDEESRSGNTIYF
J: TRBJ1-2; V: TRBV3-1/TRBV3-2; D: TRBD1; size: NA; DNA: TGTGCCGGCTCCCAGGGGGGCTATGGCTACACCTTC; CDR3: CAGSQGGYGYTF
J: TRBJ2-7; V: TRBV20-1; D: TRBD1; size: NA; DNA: TGCAGTGCTAGTTCGGACAGGGGATCCTACGAGCAGTACTTC; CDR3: CSASSDRGSYEQYF
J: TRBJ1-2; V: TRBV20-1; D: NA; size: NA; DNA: TGCAGTGCTAGTCAGGGACCCTATGGCTACACCTTC; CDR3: CSASQGPYGYTF
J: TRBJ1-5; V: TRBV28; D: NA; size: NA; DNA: TGTGCCAGCACCCCGGTGGGGGGAAGGGGCAATCAGCCCCAGCATTTT; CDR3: CASTPVGGRGNQPQHF
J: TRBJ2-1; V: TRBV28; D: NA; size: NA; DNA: TGTGCCAGCAGTCCTCGCGTCGTTCAGGGCCTAACCTACAATGAGCAGTTCTTC; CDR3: CASSPRVVQGLTYNEQFF
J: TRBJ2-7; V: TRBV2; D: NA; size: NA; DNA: TGTGCCAGCAGTAAGACAGGTGGTAGGTCCTACGAGCAGTACTTC; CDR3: CASSKTGGRSYEQYF
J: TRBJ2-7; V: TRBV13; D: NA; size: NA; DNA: TGTGCCAGCAGCTCTCTTTGGGGGGGGCCCTACGAGCAGTACTTC; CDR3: CASSSLWGGPYEQYF
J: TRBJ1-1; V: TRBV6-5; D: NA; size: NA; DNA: TGTGCCAGCAGAACCTTGACAGAGATGAACACTGAAGCTTTCTTT; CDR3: CASRTLTEMNTEAFF
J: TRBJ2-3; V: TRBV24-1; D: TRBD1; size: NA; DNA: TGTGCCACCAGTGATTTGGAGGGTAGGGGGCTAGACGATACGCAGTATTTT; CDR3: CATSDLEGRGLDDTQYF